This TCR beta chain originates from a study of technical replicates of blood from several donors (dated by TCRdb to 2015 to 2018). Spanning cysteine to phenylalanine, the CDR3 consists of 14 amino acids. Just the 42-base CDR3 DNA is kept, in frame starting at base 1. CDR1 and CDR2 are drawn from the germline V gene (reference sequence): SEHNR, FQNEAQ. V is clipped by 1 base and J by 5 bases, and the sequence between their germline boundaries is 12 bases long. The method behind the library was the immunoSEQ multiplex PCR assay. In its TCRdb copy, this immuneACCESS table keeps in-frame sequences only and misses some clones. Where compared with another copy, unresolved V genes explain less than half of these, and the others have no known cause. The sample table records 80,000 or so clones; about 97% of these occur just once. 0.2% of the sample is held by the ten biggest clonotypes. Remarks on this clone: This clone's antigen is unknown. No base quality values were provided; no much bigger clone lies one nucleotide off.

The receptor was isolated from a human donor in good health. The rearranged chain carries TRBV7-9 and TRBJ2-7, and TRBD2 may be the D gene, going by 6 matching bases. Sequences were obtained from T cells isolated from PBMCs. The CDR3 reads CASSLGGRDHEQYF. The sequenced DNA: TGTGCCAGCAGCTTAGGTGGGCGGGACCACGAGCAGTACTTC.